This T cell receptor (beta chain) was obtained from a study of CD8 T cells in ankylosing spondylitis. The CDR3 is 15 amino acids. J gave up 1 base and V 3 bases, and 7 bases lay outside the gene matches. Germline V lookup: CDR1 SQVTM, CDR2 ANQGSEA. TCRdb itself ran the 5' RACE reads through MiXCR, one entry per CDR3 protein. The sample carries some 250,000 distinct CDR3 sequences, roughly 25% recorded once. This clonotype was detected a few times. This sequence was found in a male donor with ankylosing spondylitis or in good health (not recorded which). Sequencing used blood, either unsorted or a sorted T cell fraction (not recorded which). V usage is TRBV29-1 and J usage is TRBJ2-5; 8 nucleotides match TRBD2. The CDR3 protein is CSVDFRGGTQETQYF. The CDR3, as DNA: TGCAGCGTTGACTTTCGCGGGGGGACCCAAGAGACCCAGTACTTC.